This TCR beta chain derives from a study of follicular helper T cells after annual influenza vaccination. Time point defined: 2015-2016 season, pre-vaccination. Measured with immunoSEQ multiplex PCR; TCRdb has only the in-frame clones, and not every one. Of 1,500 to 2,000 clones detected, almost 85% appear once; the ten largest clones hold over 3.5%. The CDR3 is 17 residues long. The germline V gene has CDR1 LNHDA and CDR2 SQIVND (reference sequence). The junction had 7 bases not matched to a gene; V was cut back by 5 bases and J by 6 bases. Sequenced here: CXCR5+ CD38- circulating T follicular helper cells from blood, sampled on the day of influenza vaccination. As for subset: circulating Tfh, non-naive CD4+CXCR5+PD-1+ (ICOS+CD38+ or ICOS-CD38-). The genes are TRBV19 and TRBJ2-1; TRBD2 aligns across 16 bases. The sequence was obtained from an adult who received the influenza vaccine. The CDR3: CASSPPGLAGGRNEQFF. CDR3 in DNA: TGTGCCAGTAGTCCACCGGGACTAGCGGGAGGGCGCAATGAGCAGTTCTTC.